These T cell receptor beta chains were read from a single sample in a study of blood T cell repertoires in COVID-19. Produced via immunoSEQ multiplex PCR; TCRdb's table is partial and in-frame only. The sample records about 280,000 clones, about 86% being singletons. Specimen: peripheral blood. The receptors were gathered from a woman younger than 45 who had recovered from COVID-19. CDR3s include the opening cysteine and the closing phenylalanine or tryptophan. A D gene is named only where the DNA matches it firmly. Clone sizes are given selectively: once, few, many, or a class where the clone is expanded.

CDR3aa	CDR3nt	v_gene	j_gene	d_gene	abundance
CASSIDRAGYTEAFF	TGTGCCAGTAGTATAGATCGTGCAGGGTACACTGAAGCTTTCTTT	TRBV19	TRBJ1-1	.	.
CATRDRVVDEQFF	TGTGCCACCCGGGACAGGGTGGTCGATGAGCAGTTCTTC	TRBV6-5	TRBJ2-1	TRBD1	.
CASSPGQAGLNEQFF	TGTGCCAGCTCACCGGGGCAAGCGGGGCTAAATGAGCAGTTCTTC	TRBV18	TRBJ2-1	TRBD2	.
CASSIQGSQHF	TGTGCCAGTAGTATCCAGGGTTCCCAGCATTTT	TRBV19	TRBJ1-5	.	.
CASSLGLSGWDEQYF	TGTGCCAGCAGTTTGGGACTCTCCGGATGGGACGAGCAGTACTTC	TRBV6-5	TRBJ2-7	.	.
CASSLGAGTSKNTQYF	TGTGCCAGCAGCTTGGGGGCTGGGACTAGCAAAAATACGCAGTATTTT	TRBV5-4	TRBJ2-3	TRBD2	.
CASTTGDTQYF	TGTGCCAGCACTACGGGGGATACGCAGTATTTT	TRBV12-3/TRBV12-4	TRBJ2-3	.	.
CASSPGQGLNSPLHF	TGTGCCAGCAGCCCCGGACAGGGTTTAAATTCACCCCTCCACTTT	TRBV7-2	TRBJ1-6	TRBD1	.
CASTSDPGAIPYGYTF	TGTGCCAGCACTTCCGATCCAGGGGCTATCCCCTATGGCTACACCTTC	TRBV28	TRBJ1-2	.	.
CAISQTESEQYF	TGTGCCATCAGTCAGACAGAATCCGAGCAGTACTTC	TRBV10-3	TRBJ2-7	.	few
CASSIGGQVSSAEQYF	TGTGCCAGTAGTATAGGCGGACAGGTCTCATCGGCCGAGCAGTACTTC	TRBV19	TRBJ2-7	TRBD1	.
CASSLAQGLQNSPLHF	TGTGCCAGCAGCTTAGCGCAGGGGCTACAGAATTCACCCCTCCACTTT	TRBV7-2	TRBJ1-6	.	.
CASSRQATNEKLFF	TGTGCCAGCAGTCGACAGGCAACTAATGAAAAACTGTTTTTT	TRBV6-5	TRBJ1-4	.	.
CASSTGRWRQPGDEQFF	TGTGCCAGCAGCACTGGGCGGTGGCGCCAACCGGGGGATGAGCAGTTCTTC	TRBV21-1	TRBJ2-1	.	.
CASSRHHGAGGSGGELFF	TGCGCCAGCAGCCGTCACCACGGAGCAGGGGGATCCGGCGGGGAGCTGTTTTTT	TRBV4-1	TRBJ2-2	TRBD1	.
CSVEGGEAGMMNTEAFF	TGCAGCGTTGAAGGTGGTGAGGCTGGCATGATGAACACTGAAGCTTTCTTT	TRBV29-1	TRBJ1-1	.	.
CASRVEQGVGKLFF	TGTGCCAGCAGAGTGGAGCAGGGCGTGGGAAAACTGTTTTTT	TRBV2	TRBJ1-4	.	.
CASSQVFTDTQYF	TGTGCCAGCAGCCAAGTCTTCACAGATACGCAGTATTTT	TRBV3-1/TRBV3-2	TRBJ2-3	.	.
CATSRGTSGSFDEQFF	TGTGCCACCAGCAGAGGGACTAGCGGGAGTTTCGATGAGCAGTTCTTC	TRBV15	TRBJ2-1	TRBD2	.
CASSARDRVLAGGPSTKNEQFF	TGTGCCAGTAGTGCCCGGGACAGGGTCCTAGCGGGAGGGCCTTCGACAAAAAATGAGCAGTTCTTC	TRBV19	TRBJ2-1	TRBD2	.
CASSTSFKDSSGNTIYF	TGTGCCAGCAGCACCTCATTTAAGGACAGCTCTGGAAACACCATATATTTT	TRBV7-9	TRBJ1-3	.	.
CAWSVQGRVGFSPLHF	TGTGCCTGGAGTGTACAGGGCAGGGTAGGGTTTTCACCCCTCCACTTT	TRBV30	TRBJ1-6	.	few
CASSQVYRGGEKLFF	TGTGCCAGCAGCCAAGTTTACAGGGGTGGAGAAAAACTGTTTTTT	TRBV3-1/TRBV3-2	TRBJ1-4	TRBD1	once
CSVEEGGGQLYNEQFF	TGCAGCGTTGAAGAGGGGGGAGGGCAGCTCTACAATGAGCAGTTCTTC	TRBV29-1	TRBJ2-1	TRBD2	.
CASSEEAGGTDTQYF	TGTGCCAGCAGTGAAGAAGCGGGGGGCACAGATACGCAGTATTTT	TRBV6-1	TRBJ2-3	TRBD2	.
CASSYSGQGNTEAFF	TGTGCCAGCAGTTATAGCGGACAGGGGAACACTGAAGCTTTCTTT	TRBV6-5	TRBJ1-1	TRBD1	few
CASSQIPPGQVGSPLHF	TGTGCCAGCAGCCAAATCCCCCCGGGACAGGTCGGTTCACCCCTCCACTTT	TRBV3-1/TRBV3-2	TRBJ1-6	TRBD1	.
CASSIDLAGGWYNEQFF	TGTGCCAGTAGTATCGACCTAGCGGGAGGGTGGTACAATGAGCAGTTCTTC	TRBV19	TRBJ2-1	TRBD2	.
CASEQDYGYTF	TGTGCCAGCGAACAGGACTATGGCTACACCTTC	TRBV6-6	TRBJ1-2	.	.
CASSGENRGQKNSPLHF	TGTGCCAGCAGCGGCGAAAACCGGGGACAGAAGAATTCACCCCTCCACTTT	TRBV9	TRBJ1-6	TRBD1	.
CASTTGVNTEAFF	TGTGCCAGCACCACGGGGGTGAACACTGAAGCTTTCTTT	TRBV6-6	TRBJ1-1	.	.
CASSSGQGYTEAFF	TGTGCCAGCAGCTCAGGACAGGGTTACACTGAAGCTTTCTTT	TRBV13	TRBJ1-1	TRBD1	.
CASRALTGYGYTF	TGTGCCAGCAGAGCCCTGACAGGCTATGGCTACACCTTC	TRBV6-5	TRBJ1-2	.	.
CAISESQGYQETQYF	TGTGCCATCAGTGAGTCACAGGGGTACCAAGAGACCCAGTACTTC	TRBV10-3	TRBJ2-5	TRBD1	once
CASKPSGQSGGELFF	TGTGCCAGCAAACCTTCGGGACAGTCAGGCGGGGAGCTGTTTTTT	TRBV13	TRBJ2-2	TRBD1	.
CASSISGDSSSYTF	TGTGCCAGTAGTATAAGTGGAGACTCTTCGAGCTACACCTTC	TRBV19	TRBJ1-2	.	.
CASSGHRDRGGFSNQPQHF	TGTGCCAGCAGTGGACACCGGGACAGGGGCGGATTTAGCAATCAGCCCCAGCATTTT	TRBV6-1	TRBJ1-5	TRBD1	.
CASSVLGQGHTGELFF	TGTGCCAGCAGCGTATTGGGACAGGGGCACACCGGGGAGCTGTTTTTT	TRBV21-1	TRBJ2-2	.	.
CASSVGPPGQPQHF	TGTGCCAGCAGTGTTGGGCCCCCCGGTCAGCCCCAGCATTTT	TRBV2	TRBJ1-5	.	.
CASTYPIVGTTNYGYTF	TGTGCCAGCACCTACCCTATCGTCGGGACAACTAACTATGGCTACACCTTC	TRBV5-6	TRBJ1-2	.	.
CASSSRSGEGTGNTIYF	TGTGCCAGTAGTTCGCGCTCTGGGGAGGGTACTGGAAACACCATATATTTT	TRBV19	TRBJ1-3	.	.
CASSPGAGVTDTQYF	TGTGCCAGCTCCCCAGGGGCGGGGGTCACAGATACGCAGTATTTT	TRBV5-5	TRBJ2-3	.	.
CASSTPDRETEAFF	TGTGCCAGCAGTACGCCGGACAGGGAAACTGAAGCTTTCTTT	TRBV6-6	TRBJ1-1	TRBD1	.
CASTRGGTEAFF	TGTGCCAGCACCCGGGGGGGGACTGAAGCTTTCTTT	TRBV6-5	TRBJ1-1	.	few
CASSSPSGDTQYF	TGTGCCAGCAGTTCCCCCAGCGGGGATACGCAGTATTTT	TRBV6-5	TRBJ2-3	.	once
CASSRTGSYEQYF	TGTGCCAGCAGCCGGACAGGATCCTACGAGCAGTACTTC	TRBV14	TRBJ2-7	TRBD1	.
CASSPQVSYGYTF	TGTGCCAGCAGCCCACAGGTCTCCTATGGCTACACCTTC	TRBV7-9	TRBJ1-2	.	.
CASSQLAGIPDTQYF	TGTGCCAGCAGCCAATTGGCGGGGATCCCGGATACGCAGTATTTT	TRBV4-2	TRBJ2-3	.	.
CASSQTDRGDSPLHF	TGTGCCAGCAGTCAAACGGACAGGGGGGACTCACCCCTCCACTTT	TRBV6-2/TRBV6-3	TRBJ1-6	TRBD1	.
CASSLSGLAGGSYEQYF	TGTGCCAGCAGTTTATCGGGTTTAGCGGGAGGGTCCTACGAGCAGTACTTC	TRBV27	TRBJ2-7	TRBD2	.
CASSLDSSGSGDTQYF	TGCGCCAGCAGCTTGGACTCTAGCGGGAGTGGTGATACGCAGTATTTT	TRBV5-1	TRBJ2-3	TRBD2	.
CASSTPGTGGGYTF	TGTGCCAGCAGCACGCCCGGGACAGGAGGAGGCTACACCTTC	TRBV6-5	TRBJ1-2	TRBD1	once
CASSLAPAGIYNEQFF	TGTGCCAGCAGCTTAGCTCCAGCGGGGATCTACAATGAGCAGTTCTTC	TRBV7-2	TRBJ2-1	TRBD2	.
CASSLTLVTDTQYF	TGTGCCAGCAGCTTGACATTGGTTACAGATACGCAGTATTTT	TRBV11-2	TRBJ2-3	.	.
CASSLVEVAGVRSYEQYF	TGTGCCAGCAGCCTCGTCGAAGTAGCGGGAGTCCGCTCCTACGAGCAGTACTTC	TRBV14	TRBJ2-7	TRBD2	.
CASSLGRNMNTEAFF	TGCGCCAGCAGCTTGGGCAGGAACATGAACACTGAAGCTTTCTTT	TRBV5-1	TRBJ1-1	.	once
CASSQDYRSYEQYF	TGCGCCAGCAGCCAAGATTACAGATCCTACGAGCAGTACTTC	TRBV4-3	TRBJ2-7	.	.